The rows below give T cell receptor beta chains drawn from one sample of a study of T cell responses to AZD1222 COVID-19 vaccine. TCRdb keeps only in-frame clones here, not all; method: immunoSEQ multiplex PCR. The sample consists of about 180,000 clones, approximately 91% of them appearing once. The sequencing used peripheral blood, collected on day 0 of AZD1222 vaccination. Receptor source: an adult in good health. Both conserved end residues are part of each CDR3.

v_call	j_call	cdr3_aa
TRBV5-1	TRBJ1-3	CASSVGRSLTGNTIYF
TRBV18	TRBJ2-2	CASSLSGLAGASTGELFF
TRBV28	TRBJ2-2	CASSLWAAGVRNTGELFF
TRBV19	TRBJ1-5	CASSISARGSNQPQHF
TRBV3-1/TRBV3-2	TRBJ1-5	CASSPTGTGMGNQPQHF
TRBV11-3	TRBJ2-5	CASSLRLVRQETQYF
TRBV5-4	TRBJ1-1	CASSRFQAGGAGTEAFF
TRBV6-9	TRBJ1-1	CASVHGDTEAFF
TRBV5-1	TRBJ1-4	CASSLAPNEKLFF
TRBV6-2/TRBV6-3	TRBJ2-3	CASSYEKGLYTDTQYF
TRBV7-2	TRBJ2-1	CASRPTRTSGYNEQFF
TRBV5-1	TRBJ1-4	CASSLARQGPTEKLFF
TRBV5-1	TRBJ2-2	CASSLVPRGAGTGYTGELFF
TRBV6-5	TRBJ1-6	CASSYSKDNSPLHF
TRBV29-1	TRBJ1-1	CSVRDRGQTEAFF
TRBV28	TRBJ2-1	CASSTSGGSYNEQFF
TRBV6-5	TRBJ1-6	CASKARGRNSPLHF
TRBV24-1	TRBJ2-6	CATSDSLGGSGANVLTF